The source of this TCR beta chain is a study of cytomegalovirus exposure and HLA in healthy donors (dated by TCRdb to about 2017). In the study overall: In an earlier analysis of roughly 500 of the donors, about 270 Gb of sequence data and approximately 100 million unique TCR beta sequences from about 180 million T cells were reported. Roughly 310 gigabases of sequencing data and approximately 93 million unique TCR sequences were included in an early release covering around 650 HLA-typed donors. Among the roughly 400 genotyped donors, around 81% belonged to the genetic ancestry cluster associated with self-reported Caucasian donors. The aim of the study was to test whether cataloging public T cell receptors could identify signatures of past pathogen exposure. Using immunosequencing, the study profiled T cell repertoires from around 680 subjects and related those repertoires to cytomegalovirus serostatus. In addition to the first cohort of about 650 subjects, a separate validation cohort of under 150 different subjects was used. To predict cytomegalovirus infection status, the study combined high-throughput TCR immunosequencing, statistical association of individual TCRs with disease status, and machine learning. A later analysis re-examined previously published TCR beta repertoires from more than 550 donors and added high-resolution HLA genotyping to investigate patterns of TCR occurrence. In the later analysis, no new phenotypic data were used to find candidate immune exposures; instead, reliance was placed on TCR beta sequences and their occurrence across donors. An earlier analysis of some 500 of the donors used high-throughput TCR beta sequencing to judge whether each TCR beta V gene segment behaved as functional or pseudogenic. Donor age, sex, ethnicity and CMV serostatus were compiled together with the repertoire data. In a later genetic analysis, genome-wide SNP genotypes for about 60% of the 666 donors were used, and that subset was treated as a discovery cohort. Every discovery cohort repertoire had been produced on one sequencing platform. HLA typing covered class I and class II loci at four-digit resolution. The number of typed donors differed by locus: roughly 629-640 for A, B, C, DRB1 and DQB1; 522 for DQA1; over 600 for DPA1; and 400 to 480 for DPB1. Several DR-DQ haplotypes were treated as single units for association and clustering because of strong linkage in the cohort. Among 350 to 400 genotyped donors of the cohort, an average of 235,054 unique TCR beta nucleotide sequences were sequenced per donor, roughly 20% of them non-productive.

The cohort consisted of 666 healthy bone marrow donors. At the time of sampling, every cohort member was nominally healthy, though immune exposures that went unrecorded were likely present. The donor was CMV seronegative and belonged to the group of approximately 320 seronegative cohort members. Each donor provided a peripheral blood sample, and peripheral blood mononuclear cells were used for TCR beta sequencing. Genomic DNA was extracted from the blood cell samples with the Qiagen DNeasy Blood Extraction Kit. A remark on this clone: What this receptor recognizes is not known. Base qualities are not provided; no much larger clone lies one nucleotide away.

Library preparation used the immunoSEQ multiplex PCR assay. The multiplex PCR relied on a mix of 60 forward primers for TCR Vbeta segments and 13 reverse primers for TCR Jbeta segments. The CDR3 region of rearranged TCR beta genes was amplified from genomic DNA with a multiplex PCR assay. On the Illumina HiSeq System, the amplified TCR beta libraries were sequenced as 87-base-pair reads. In the paper's pipeline: In a later analysis, 70 million to 95 million unique TCR beta chains were counted across the 690 or so repertoires, and approximately 11 million of these chains were shared by at least two donors. Raw reads were error-corrected and collapsed into unique sequences with a nearest-neighbor algorithm that merged closely related sequences to remove PCR and sequencing errors. V, D and J gene segments were assigned by aligning CDR3 sequences to IMGT reference sequences. For a sequence to be retained, a match of at least six nucleotides to both a V gene segment and a J gene segment was required. Rearrangements were called productive when the CDR3 lacked stop codons and stayed in frame with V and J; all others were non-productive. Following IMGT convention, CDR3 was defined as the stretch from the second conserved V-encoded cysteine to the conserved J-encoded phenylalanine. The earlier analysis of about 500 of the donors excluded sequences that lacked an unambiguous match to a single V gene segment. An earlier analysis of fewer than 750 of the donors classified V segments as functional when productive rearrangements were above 56.7% and as segregating when the standard deviation between donors was above 5%. To diagnose cytomegalovirus status from the catalog of TCR beta chain sequences, a statistical classification framework was built. In a later analysis, V and J genes were assigned by comparing TCR nucleotide sequences against IMGT/GENE-DB human TR gene sequences. The TCRdist pipeline was used in a later analysis to assign CDR3 sequences and most-parsimonious VDJ recombination scenarios. A later analysis defined each TCR beta chain by its CDR3 amino acid sequence plus V-gene family, and excluded reads lacking a unique V-gene family. A later analysis removed 600 or so highly shared, low-generation-probability nucleotide sequences to deal with suspected cross-contamination and a sequencing artifact. In a later analysis, a clonal expansion index was calculated for each public chain from normalized within-repertoire ranks of inferred template counts. In a later analysis, generation probabilities were computed with a VDJ recombination model fitted to out-of-frame rearrangements, and the resulting probabilities were checked against IGoR. Hypergeometric tests were used in a later analysis to score TCR-TCR, TCR-HLA and TCR-CMV co-occurrence, with a repertoire-size bias correction applied to the TCR pairs. A later analysis estimated false discovery rates by permuting HLA or CMV assignments 20 times. In a later analysis, co-occurring TCRs were grouped with DBSCAN, and TCRdist sequence similarity was added when clustering was performed within HLA-allele-positive subsets. Co-occurrence clustering excluded repertoires with fewer than 30,000 or more than 120,000 public chains, plus five with anomalous nucleotide sharing. TCRdb obtained this table from immuneACCESS and retained in-frame rearrangements with V and J assigned. These tables miss some clones; where compared with another copy, unresolved V genes account for less than half of the shortfall, and the remainder is unexplained. V and J calls and clone size are copied from that table; D and trimming were computed from the DNA. For this sample the table gives about 130,000 clones, of which roughly 80% were detected only once. Over 2% of the sample belongs to the ten largest clones.

From the cysteine up to the phenylalanine, the CDR3 has a length of 14 residues. Just the 42-base CDR3 DNA is kept, in frame starting at base 1. For CDR1 and CDR2, the germline V gene lists MDHEN and SYDVKM. Compared with germline, V lacks 6 bases and J lacks 2 bases; bases without a gene match: 3. Broader findings and caveats from the paper: The cohort was sequenced for TCR beta chains only, and without alpha or paired-chain data the features that could be detected were limited. Across donors, most TCR sequences were observed very rarely, whereas some public TCRs were present in many individuals. Some IMGT-functional V segments, including TRBV6-2 and TRBV6-3, could not be distinguished by the 87-base-pair reads and were therefore excluded. In a later analysis, most CMV-associated TCR beta chains were found to appear HLA-restricted, with HLA associations seemingly driven largely by CMV exposure. Specific HLA alleles were associated with 15,000 to 20,000 TCR beta sequences at a false discovery rate of 0.05 in a later analysis. A cluster of highly shared sequence variants was judged likely to be a technical artifact of the sequencing pipeline. In a later analysis, HLA-associated TCR beta chains were found to be more clonally expanded and to have lower generation probabilities than equally common non-associated chains. Linkage disequilibrium might explain the correlated functional status among segregating V segments, but an unknown experimental factor could not be ruled out. Because HLA typing was unavailable for some donors at each locus, only the typed subset was used in association tests. In vitro tests confirmed that a few of the cytomegalovirus-associated TCR beta chains recognize cytomegalovirus antigens. Because counts were too low, 15 or so rarely observed V segments, including chromosome 9 orphons, were excluded from the earlier analysis of a few hundred of the donors. For the cohort, immune exposure information was limited to CMV serostatus. A further reported finding was that TCR beta sequences accurately predicted the HLA-A and HLA-B alleles for most subjects in the first cohort. Cytomegalovirus status was reported to be diagnosed by the classifier with high specificity and sensitivity in both the original and validation cohorts. A later genetic analysis reported fewer N-insertions in productive TCRs among donors in an Asian-associated ancestry cluster than the 666-donor mean. Presence/absence analyses assumed roughly uniform sequencing depth across donors, an assumption that may not hold. In the study, some 160 TCR beta chains were listed as associated with cytomegalovirus. According to a later analysis, parvovirus B19, influenza, CMV and Epstein-Barr virus appeared linked to several top co-occurrence clusters. In a later genetic analysis, a missense DCLRE1C variant was associated with V-gene and J-gene trimming of TCR beta chains, and the association was replicated in an independent cohort. According to the authors, the approach could potentially be generalized to other disease states and immunological phenotypes. In a later analysis, the rate of TCR association differed among HLA loci, with DRB1 alleles having the most associated TCRs and HLA-C alleles having the fewest. When HLA alleles, especially DR and DQ, strongly co-occurred, attributing TCR associations to individual alleles was difficult. In an earlier analysis of approximately 600 of the donors, most TCR beta V segments were observed in productive rearrangements about 90% or about 30% of the time, broadly matching IMGT annotations.

The sample consisted of PBMCs. The sequence joins TRBV28 to TRBJ2-7, and 11 bases in between align with TRBD2. This receptor was obtained from a man aged 25-40 years in good health and CMV-seronegative. Read as DNA, the sequence is TGTGCCAGCAGGGGACTAGCGGAAACCTACGAGCAGTACTTC. Translation gives CASRGLAETYEQYF.